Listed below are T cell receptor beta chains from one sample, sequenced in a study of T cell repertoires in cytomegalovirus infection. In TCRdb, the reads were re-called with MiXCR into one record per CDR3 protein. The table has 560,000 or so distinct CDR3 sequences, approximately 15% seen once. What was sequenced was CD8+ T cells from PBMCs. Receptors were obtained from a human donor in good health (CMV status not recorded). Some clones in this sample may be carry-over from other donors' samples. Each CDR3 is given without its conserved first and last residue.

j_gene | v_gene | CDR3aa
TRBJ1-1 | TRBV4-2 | ASSPRDRGMDTEAF
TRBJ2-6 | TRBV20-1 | SARVRTEYSGANVLT
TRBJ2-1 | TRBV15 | ATSRRFLAGGSYNEQF
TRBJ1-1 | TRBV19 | ASSIVFEGGWTEAF
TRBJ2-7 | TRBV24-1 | ATSDLVSGRVEQY
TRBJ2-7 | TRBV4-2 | ASSPESGLANEQY
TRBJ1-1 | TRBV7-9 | ASSFKIGRKTNTEAF
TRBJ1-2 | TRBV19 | ASSILRAGYGYT
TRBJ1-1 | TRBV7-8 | ASSQRGGQNTEAF
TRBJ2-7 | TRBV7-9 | ASSLSGDRDYEQY
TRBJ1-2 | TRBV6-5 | ASSYLSDYGYT
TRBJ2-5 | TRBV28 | ASGTGGEETQY
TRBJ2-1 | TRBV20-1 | SARGEGLAGGILNNEQF
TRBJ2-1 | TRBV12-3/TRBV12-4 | ASSLLPAGAYVYNEQF
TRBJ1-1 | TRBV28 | ASSLMGGVKVEAF
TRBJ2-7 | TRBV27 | ASRKGTSVSYEQY
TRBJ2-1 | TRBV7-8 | ASSYSNEQF
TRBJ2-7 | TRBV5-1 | ASSPEADPPSYEQY
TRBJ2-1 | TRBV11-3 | ASSPDVYNEQF
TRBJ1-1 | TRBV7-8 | ASSLNRGGDTEAF
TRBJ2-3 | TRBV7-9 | ASSLGLAPQY
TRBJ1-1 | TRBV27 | ASKSGVVTEAF
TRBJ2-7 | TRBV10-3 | AISALHHEQY
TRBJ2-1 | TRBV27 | ASTSAVSYNEQF
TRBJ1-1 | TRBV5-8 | ASAVEPGQGANTEAF
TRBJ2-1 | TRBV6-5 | ASSYSEGPEQF
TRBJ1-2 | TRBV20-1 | SAGDSINYGYT
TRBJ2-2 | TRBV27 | ATKGTEGNTGELF
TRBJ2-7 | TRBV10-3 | VISEKGDEQY
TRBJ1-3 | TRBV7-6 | ASSFAEGLGNTIY
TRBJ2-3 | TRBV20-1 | SARDRLAGESTDTQY
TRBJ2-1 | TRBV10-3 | ATAEEVSDEQF
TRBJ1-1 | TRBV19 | ASTPHDSSNTEAF
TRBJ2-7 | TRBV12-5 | ASGLGGQGGEQY
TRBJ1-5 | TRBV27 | ASSPGQTPSNQPQH
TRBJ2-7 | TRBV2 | ASSEGSGGLSSYEQY
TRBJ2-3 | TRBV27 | ASSFSGVNTDTQY
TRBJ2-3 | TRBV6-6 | ASSYLNPILSTDTQY
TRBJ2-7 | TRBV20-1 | SARGGTGGNEQY
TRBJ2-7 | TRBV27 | ASSLGQFAEQY
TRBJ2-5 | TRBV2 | ASSEALSKTQY
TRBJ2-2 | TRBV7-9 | ASSPATGAGELF
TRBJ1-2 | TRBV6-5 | ASSPITGTGINYGYT
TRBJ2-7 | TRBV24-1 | ATSDFGSYEQY
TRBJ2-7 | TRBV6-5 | ASSYGRGLYEQY